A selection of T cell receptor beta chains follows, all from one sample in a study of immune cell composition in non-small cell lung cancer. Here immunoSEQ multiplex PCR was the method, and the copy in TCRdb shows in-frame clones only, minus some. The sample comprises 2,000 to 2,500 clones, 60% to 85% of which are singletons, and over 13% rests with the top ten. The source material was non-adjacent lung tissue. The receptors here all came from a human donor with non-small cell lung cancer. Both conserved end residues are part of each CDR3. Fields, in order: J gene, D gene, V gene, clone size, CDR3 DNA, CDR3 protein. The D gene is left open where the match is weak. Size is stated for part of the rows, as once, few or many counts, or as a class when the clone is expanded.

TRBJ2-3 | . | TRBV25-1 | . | TGTGCCAGCAAGGCAGCGGGAGATACGCAGTATTTT | CASKAAGDTQYF
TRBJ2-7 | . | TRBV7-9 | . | TGTGCCAGCAGCTTAGCGGGGGGGCCAACCTACGAGCAGTACTTC | CASSLAGGPTYEQYF
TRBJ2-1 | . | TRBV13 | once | TGTGCCAGCAGCTCCTCCGCGGCAAGCGGAGGGGCCAATGAGCAGTTCTTC | CASSSSAASGGANEQFF
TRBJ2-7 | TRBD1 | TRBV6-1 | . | TGTGCCAGCAGTGATAGGGACAGTCGAAGCTACGAGCAGTACTTC | CASSDRDSRSYEQYF
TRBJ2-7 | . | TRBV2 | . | TGTGCCAGCAGTGAGCCGGCAGGCAGTCGCTACGAGCAGTACTTC | CASSEPAGSRYEQYF
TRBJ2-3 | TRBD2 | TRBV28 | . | TGTGCCAGTAGGGGACTAGCGGGGACGGGAGATACGCAGTATTTT | CASRGLAGTGDTQYF
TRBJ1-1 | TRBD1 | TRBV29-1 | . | TGCAGCGGTAACAGGGGTTCGGACTCTGAAGCTTTCTTT | CSGNRGSDSEAFF
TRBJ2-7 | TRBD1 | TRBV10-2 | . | TGCGCCAGCAGAGGACAGGGTCGGACCTACGAGCAGTACTTC | CASRGQGRTYEQYF
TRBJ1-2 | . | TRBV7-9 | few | TGTGCCAGCAGCTTAGGGACAGCTAACTATGGCTACACCTTC | CASSLGTANYGYTF
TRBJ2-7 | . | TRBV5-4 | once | TGTGCCAGCAGTCTTGGGGGCCCTGTCTACGAGCAGTACTTC | CASSLGGPVYEQYF
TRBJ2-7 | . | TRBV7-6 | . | TGTGCCAGCAGCTTAGCTGGGGCCCCTTCCCAGGAGCAGTACTTC | CASSLAGAPSQEQYF
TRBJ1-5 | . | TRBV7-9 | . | TGTGCCAGCAGCTTAGACACAGGTTTAGGGCAGCCCCAGCATTTT | CASSLDTGLGQPQHF
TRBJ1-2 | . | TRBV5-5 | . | TGTGCCAGCAGCTTGGATGATATGCTAGGCTACACCTTC | CASSLDDMLGYTF
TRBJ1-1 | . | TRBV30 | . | TGTGCCTGGAGTGTAGGGGCCGGGCATCAAGCTTTCTTT | CAWSVGAGHQAFF
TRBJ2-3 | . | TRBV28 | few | TGTGCCAGCACCCCCCGTCCTAGTATCGGCTGGGATACGCAGTATTTT | CASTPRPSIGWDTQYF
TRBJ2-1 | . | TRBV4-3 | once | TGCGCCAGCAGCCAATCTCCCGACGAATCACTAGGTGTGTTCTTC | CASSQSPDESLGVFF
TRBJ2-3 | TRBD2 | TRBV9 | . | TGTGCCAGCAGCGTAGCTACGACTAGCGGGGGGCGCACAGATACGCAGTATTTT | CASSVATTSGGRTDTQYF
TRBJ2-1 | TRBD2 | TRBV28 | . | TGTGCCAGCAGTTCTTTATTCCTGGGACTAGCGCTTAATGAGCAGTTCTTC | CASSSLFLGLALNEQFF
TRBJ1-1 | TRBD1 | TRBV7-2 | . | TGTGCCAGCAGCCAAAATATGCAGGGGACAGGGAGAACTGAAGCTTTCTTT | CASSQNMQGTGRTEAFF
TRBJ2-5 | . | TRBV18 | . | TGTGCCAGCTCACCAAAATCGGACCAAGAGACCCAGTACTTC | CASSPKSDQETQYF
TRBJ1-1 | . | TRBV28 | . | TGTGCCAGCAGCTTGTCAGGGTTTCTCTTAGAAGCTTTCTTT | CASSLSGFLLEAFF
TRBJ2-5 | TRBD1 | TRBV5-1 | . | TGCGCCAGCAGGAGAGGACAGGGGGAACAGGAGACCCAGTACTTC | CASRRGQGEQETQYF
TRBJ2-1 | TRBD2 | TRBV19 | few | TGTGCCAGTAGTATAGATCTGGCGGGGACTAGCGGGAGGGCCGGGAATGAGCAGTTCTTC | CASSIDLAGTSGRAGNEQFF
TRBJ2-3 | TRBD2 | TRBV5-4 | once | TGTGCCAGCAGCTCCTGGGGACTAGCGGCCCCCGGTACGCAGTATTTT | CASSSWGLAAPGTQYF
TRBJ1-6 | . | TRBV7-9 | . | TGTGCCAGCAGCTATACGGGATTCTATAATTCACCCCTCCACTTT | CASSYTGFYNSPLHF
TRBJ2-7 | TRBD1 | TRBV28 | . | TGTGCCAGCAGCCCTACGAGGGGGCGTATCTACGAGCAGTACTTC | CASSPTRGRIYEQYF
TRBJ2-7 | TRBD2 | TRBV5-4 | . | TGTGCCAGCAGCTTGGACCCTAGCGGGAGGACAATCTCCTACGAGCAGTACTTC | CASSLDPSGRTISYEQYF
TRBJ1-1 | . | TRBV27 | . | TGTGCCAGCACCAAAAACCAGGGGATGAACACTGAAGCTTTCTTT | CASTKNQGMNTEAFF
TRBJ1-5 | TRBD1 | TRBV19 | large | TGTGCCAGTAGTACCCCCGGGACAGGGGGAGGCAATCAGCCCCAGCATTTT | CASSTPGTGGGNQPQHF
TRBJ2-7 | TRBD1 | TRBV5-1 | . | TGCGCCAGCAGCTTGGCCACAGGGGGAACCTACGAGCAGTACTTC | CASSLATGGTYEQYF
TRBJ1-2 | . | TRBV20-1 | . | TGCAGTGCTAGGGCTCAGGGTGGCTACACCTTC | CSARAQGGYTF
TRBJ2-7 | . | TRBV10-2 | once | TGCGCCAGCAGTGAGAGCAACGAGCAGTACTTC | CASSESNEQYF
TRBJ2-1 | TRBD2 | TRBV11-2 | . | TGTGCCAGCAGCTTAGGAAGTGGCGGGAGTACCTACAATGAGCAGTTCTTC | CASSLGSGGSTYNEQFF